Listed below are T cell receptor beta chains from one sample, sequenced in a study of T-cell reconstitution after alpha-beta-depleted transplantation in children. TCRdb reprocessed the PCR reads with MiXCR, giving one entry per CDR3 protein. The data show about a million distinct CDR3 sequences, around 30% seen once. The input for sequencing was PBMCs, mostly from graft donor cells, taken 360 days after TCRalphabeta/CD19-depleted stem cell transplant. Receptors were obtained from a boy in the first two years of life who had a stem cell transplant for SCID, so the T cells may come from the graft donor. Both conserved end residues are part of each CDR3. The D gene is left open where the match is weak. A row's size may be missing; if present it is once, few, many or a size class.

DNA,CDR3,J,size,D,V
TGTGCCAGCAGCTTGAGGGACCCTATCGGGACAGAGGAAGCTTTCTTT,CASSLRDPIGTEEAFF,TRBJ1-1,NA,TRBD1,TRBV12-3/TRBV12-4
TGTGCCAGCAGTTTCCGTCCGGGACAGGGGTGGGTCTATGGCTACACCTTC,CASSFRPGQGWVYGYTF,TRBJ1-2,NA,TRBD1,TRBV12-3/TRBV12-4
TGTGCCAGCAGCTTCGGGTCCACTGAAGCTTTCTTT,CASSFGSTEAFF,TRBJ1-1,many,NA,TRBV5-4
TGCAGCGTTCGGCTCAGGGGGCAGCTCGAGCAGTACTTC,CSVRLRGQLEQYF,TRBJ2-7,NA,TRBD1,TRBV29-1
TGTGCCAGCAGGCTGCAGGACAGGTCTCGAGTTGAAAAACTGTTTTTT,CASRLQDRSRVEKLFF,TRBJ1-4,NA,TRBD1,TRBV12-3/TRBV12-4
TGTGCCAGCAAATTTTCGGGGTCGGGGAACACTGAAGCTTTCTTT,CASKFSGSGNTEAFF,TRBJ1-1,NA,NA,TRBV6-1
TGCGCCAGCAGCTTGGGTCGGAGGGGGGACACCGGGGAGCTGTTTTTT,CASSLGRRGDTGELFF,TRBJ2-2,NA,NA,TRBV5-1
TGTGCCAGCAGTACCCCGGGACTAGCAGCTAACACCGGGGAGCTGTTTTTT,CASSTPGLAANTGELFF,TRBJ2-2,NA,TRBD2,TRBV27
TGTGCCAGCAGCCAGCTACGGGCTAAAGTCAATGAGCAGTTCTTC,CASSQLRAKVNEQFF,TRBJ2-1,NA,NA,TRBV14
TGTGCCAGCAGCATGCGTAGCTACGAGCAGTACTTC,CASSMRSYEQYF,TRBJ2-7,few,NA,TRBV21-1
TGTGCCAGCAGCCAAGATATCGGGGCCTCCTATGGCTACACCTTC,CASSQDIGASYGYTF,TRBJ1-2,NA,NA,TRBV4-2
TGTGCCAGCAGCAGGGGACTAGCGGGGGGGTTAAATACGCAGTATTTT,CASSRGLAGGLNTQYF,TRBJ2-3,NA,TRBD2,TRBV7-2
TGTGCCAGCAGTATGGACGCAGAACCCACCTACAATGAGCAGTTCTTC,CASSMDAEPTYNEQFF,TRBJ2-1,NA,NA,TRBV6-1
TGTGCCAGCAGTTACAGAGGGGGATGGACCGGGGAGCTGTTTTTT,CASSYRGGWTGELFF,TRBJ2-2,few,NA,TRBV6-2/TRBV6-3
TGTGCCAGCAGTCCCCGTAGCGACCAAGTGCAGTACTTC,CASSPRSDQVQYF,TRBJ2-7,few,NA,TRBV12-3/TRBV12-4
TGTGCCAGCAACCGACAGGGGCACTATGGCTACACCTTC,CASNRQGHYGYTF,TRBJ1-2,NA,TRBD1,TRBV6-1
TGTGCCAGTACCACAGGGGGCGGCACTGAAGCTTTCTTT,CASTTGGGTEAFF,TRBJ1-1,NA,TRBD1,TRBV19
TGTGCCAGCAGCAAAGTTAGGACAGCACAAGAGACCCAGTACTTC,CASSKVRTAQETQYF,TRBJ2-5,NA,NA,TRBV21-1